This T cell receptor beta chain is from a study of beta chain features in type 1 diabetes. Background on the study: Over 85,000,000 sorted cells were examined across all samples.

A CD45RO/CCR7/CD25/CD127/CD95/CD27 panel sorted naive, central memory, regulatory and stem cell-like memory CD4+ cells. Once sorted, every population was more than 95% pure. CDR3 size: 14 residues. Trimming pared 3 bases from V and 1 base from J, leaving 6 bases between. CDR1 is LNHDA and CDR2 is SQIVND in the germline V gene (reference sequence). The authors reverse transcribed all of the isolated RNA, so sequencing captured expressed TCRB transcripts. Sequenced by immunoSEQ multiplex PCR; TCRdb stores in-frame clones only, minus some. The sample contains about 150,000 clones, under 60% of which appear only once.

This clonotype originated in a young man in good health. The V call is TRBV19, the J call TRBJ2-2; D may be TRBD1 (6 bases). Material: Tregs from blood. The CDR3 region has the DNA TGTGCCAGTAGTATGGGACAGAACACCGGGGAGCTGTTTTTT. Protein: CASSMGQNTGELFF.